The present T cell receptor (beta chain) was sequenced within a study of shared clonotypes between healthy human individuals. Per the germline V gene, CDR1 is SGHRS and CDR2 is YFSETQ. The germline V and J ends were trimmed by 5 bases and 0 bases, with 5 bases remaining between them. The CDR3 has 12 residues. Here immunoSEQ multiplex PCR was the method, and the copy in TCRdb shows in-frame clones only, minus some. The sample shows 950,000 to 1,300,000 clones, approximately 72% of them seen only once. Specimen: memory CD4+ T cells sorted from blood. Specified subset: CD45RA-negative fraction. The receptor was isolated from a man aged 18-30 years in good health. This chain links TRBV5-1 with TRBJ1-1, with unresolved D. In DNA, the CDR3 is TGCGCCAGCAGTTCGATGAACACTGAAGCTTTCTTT. It encodes CASSSMNTEAFF.